The following is a T cell receptor beta chain sequence with its context. Original analysis: Amplification of reference gene primers was used by the study to estimate nucleated cell counts. Sequencing was performed with immunoSEQ multiplex PCR; in TCRdb, only in-frame clones are kept and a portion is missing. That table is the source of V, J and clone size, and D and trimming were worked out from the DNA. The data contain about 140,000 clones, about three quarters of them singletons. These data originate in a study of blood T cell repertoires in COVID-19. The CDR3 is made up of 15 amino acids. Germline lookup yields CDR1 MNHEY and CDR2 SMNVEV (reference sequence). The trim removed 6 bases at V and 7 bases at J, leaving 11 bases unmatched.

The chain has TRBV27 and TRBJ2-2, with TRBD2 matching over 7 bases. The specimen sequenced was peripheral blood. This clonotype was sampled from a woman at least 80 years old with active or convalescent COVID-19. CDR3: CASSERKAGLGELFF. In DNA form, the CDR3 reads TGTGCCAGCAGCGAAAGAAAAGCGGGACTCGGGGAGCTGTTTTTT.